The clone carrying this T cell receptor beta chain was counted many times. Its antigen is not identified. The sample originates from a study of T-cell reconstitution after alpha-beta-depleted transplantation in children. Study outcomes and limitations: At around two months after transplant, the alpha-beta T cells were reportedly derived from several hundred expanded clones that came from non-depleted graft cells. Diversity and T-cell counts at one year after transplant derived mostly from new T cells.

Germline V lookup: CDR1 ENHRY, CDR2 SYGVKD. The CDR3 contains 16 residues. Trimming took off 5 bases at V and 0 bases at J, with 16 bases between the two ends. TCRbeta library preparation incorporated unique molecular identifiers. TCRdb itself ran the PCR reads through MiXCR, one entry per CDR3 protein. The table lists about 980,000 distinct CDR3 sequences, about 29% of them singletons. The origin of this receptor is a boy in the first two years of life who had a stem cell transplant for SCID, so the T cells may come from the graft donor. Material: PBMCs, mostly from graft donor cells, obtained 360 days after TCRalphabeta/CD19-depleted stem cell transplant. The chain combines TRBV10-3 with TRBJ1-1; D is unclear. The CDR3 here is CAISPGWRHMNTEAFF. CDR3 nucleotides: TGTGCCATCAGTCCGGGGTGGAGACATATGAACACTGAAGCTTTCTTT.